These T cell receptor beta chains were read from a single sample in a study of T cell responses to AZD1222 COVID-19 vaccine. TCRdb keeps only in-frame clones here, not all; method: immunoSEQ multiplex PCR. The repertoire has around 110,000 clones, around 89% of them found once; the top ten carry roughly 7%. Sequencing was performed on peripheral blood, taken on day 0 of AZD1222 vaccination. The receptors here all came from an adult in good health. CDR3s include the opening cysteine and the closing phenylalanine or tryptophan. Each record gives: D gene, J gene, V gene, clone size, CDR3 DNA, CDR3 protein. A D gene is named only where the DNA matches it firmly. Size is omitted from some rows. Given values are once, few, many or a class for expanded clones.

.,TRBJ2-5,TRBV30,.,TGTGCCTGGAGTCTAGGACCAGAGACCCAGTACTTC,CAWSLGPETQYF
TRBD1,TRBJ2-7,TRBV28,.,TGTGCCAGCAGTTTGGGCCATTCGAGACAGGGGTACTTC,CASSLGHSRQGYF
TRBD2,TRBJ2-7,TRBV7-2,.,TGTGCCAGCAGCTCCAGATCAGCGGGAGGCCGCTACGAGCAGTACTTC,CASSSRSAGGRYEQYF
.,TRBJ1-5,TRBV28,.,TGTGCCAGCAGCTTGGAACCGGGAAACGCTAGGCTCCAGCATTTT,CASSLEPGNARLQHF
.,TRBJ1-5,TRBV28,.,TGTGCCAGCAGACACCGGGAGGGTATAGGTTACGATCAGCCCCAGCATTTT,CASRHREGIGYDQPQHF
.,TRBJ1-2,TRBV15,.,TGTGCCACCAGCAGAGAGGTGCGCAGGAGTCCCCGGGGCTACACCTTC,CATSREVRRSPRGYTF
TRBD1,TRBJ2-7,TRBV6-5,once,TGTGCCACCAGCGGCCATACCGGGACAGTAGCCTTGCAGTACTTC,CATSGHTGTVALQYF
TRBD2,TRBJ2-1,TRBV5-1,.,TGCGCCAGCAGCACCGGAAGGCTAGCGGGCCTTGGGAATGAGCAGTTCTTC,CASSTGRLAGLGNEQFF
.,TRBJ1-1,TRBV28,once,TGTGCCAGCAGTTTTATCCACACTGAAGCTTTCTTT,CASSFIHTEAFF
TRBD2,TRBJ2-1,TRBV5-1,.,TGCGCCAGCAGACTAGCGGGGGTCTACAATGAGCAGTTCTTC,CASRLAGVYNEQFF
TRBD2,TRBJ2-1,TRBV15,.,TGTGCCACCAGCGGACCCCGGACTAGCGGATACAATGAGCAGTTCTTC,CATSGPRTSGYNEQFF
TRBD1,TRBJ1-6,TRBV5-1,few,TGCGCCAGCAGCTTGACAGGGGGCAGTTATTCACCCCTCCACTTT,CASSLTGGSYSPLHF
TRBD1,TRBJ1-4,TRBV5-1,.,TGCGCCAGCAGCTTGGAGCCGGGACAGGGGTATGAAAAACTGTTTTTT,CASSLEPGQGYEKLFF
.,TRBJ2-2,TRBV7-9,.,TGTGCCAGCAGCTTAGTTGGGGGATTCACCGGGGAGCTGTTTTTT,CASSLVGGFTGELFF
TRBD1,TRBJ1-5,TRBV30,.,TGTGCCTGGAGTTCCGGGACAGGGAATCAGCCCCAGCATTTT,CAWSSGTGNQPQHF
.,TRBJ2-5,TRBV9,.,TGTGCCAGCAGCGGAGGCCCACACCAAGAGACCCAGTACTTC,CASSGGPHQETQYF
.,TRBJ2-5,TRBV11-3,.,TGTGCCAGCAGCTCTTTAGCCCTCGAGGAGACCCAGTACTTC,CASSSLALEETQYF
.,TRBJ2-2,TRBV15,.,TGTGCCACCAGCAGAGAAGGGGGAGGGCCGGAGTACACCGGGGAGCTGTTTTTT,CATSREGGGPEYTGELFF
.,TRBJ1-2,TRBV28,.,TGTGCCAGCAGGGACGGATCTAACTATGGCTACACCTTC,CASRDGSNYGYTF
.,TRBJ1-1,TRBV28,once,TGTGCCAGCAGTCAGTTGGCTTTGGACACTGAAGCTTTCTTT,CASSQLALDTEAFF
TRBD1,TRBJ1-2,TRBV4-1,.,TGCGCCAGCAGCCAACAGGACAGGGTGTTAGACTATGGCTACACCTTC,CASSQQDRVLDYGYTF
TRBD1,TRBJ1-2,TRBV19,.,TGTGCCAGTAGTTCTCGGACAGGTCCAAACTATGGCTACACCTTC,CASSSRTGPNYGYTF
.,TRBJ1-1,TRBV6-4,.,TGTGCCAGCAGTCGAGAGGAGAACACTGAAGCTTTCTTT,CASSREENTEAFF
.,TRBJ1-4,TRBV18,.,TGTGCCAGCTCGGACACTATTAATGAAAAACTGTTTTTT,CASSDTINEKLFF
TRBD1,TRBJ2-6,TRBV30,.,TGTGCCTGGAACAGGGGGAGCTACTCTGGGGCCAACGTCCTGACTTTC,CAWNRGSYSGANVLTF
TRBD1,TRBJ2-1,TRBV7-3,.,TGTGCCAGCAGCCCCGGGACAGAGTACAATGAGCAGTTCTTC,CASSPGTEYNEQFF
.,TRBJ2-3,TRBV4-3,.,TGCGCCAGCAGCCAAGACTGGAGCGGGCCCACAGATACGCAGTATTTT,CASSQDWSGPTDTQYF
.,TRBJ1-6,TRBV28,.,TGTGCCAGCAGCCCGTATGGGGTTTTAACTTCACCCCTCCACTTT,CASSPYGVLTSPLHF
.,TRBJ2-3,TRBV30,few,TGTGCCTGGAGTGCAGGGAGCACAGATACGCAGTATTTT,CAWSAGSTDTQYF
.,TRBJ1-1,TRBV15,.,TGTGCCACCAGCTTAAGTACAGGCTACACTGAAGCTTTCTTT,CATSLSTGYTEAFF
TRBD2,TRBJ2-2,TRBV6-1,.,TGTGCCAGCAGTGAACTAGCGGGAGGTGCCGGGGAGCTGTTTTTT,CASSELAGGAGELFF
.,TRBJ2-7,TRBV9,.,TGTGCCAGCAGCGTATTGACCGACTCCTACGAGCAGTACTTC,CASSVLTDSYEQYF
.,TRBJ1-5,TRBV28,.,TGTGCCAGCAGCTACCGGGCCCAGAGGCCCCAGCATTTT,CASSYRAQRPQHF
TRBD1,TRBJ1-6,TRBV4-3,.,TGCGCCAGCAGCCAAGGGGACAGGGGGCGCTGGGATTCACCCCTCCACTTT,CASSQGDRGRWDSPLHF
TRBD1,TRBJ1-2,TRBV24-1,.,TGTGCCACCAGTGATTGGGGACAGGGGGACGGTGGCTACACCTTC,CATSDWGQGDGGYTF
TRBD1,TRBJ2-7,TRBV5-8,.,TGTGCCAGCAGCAAGGAACAGGGGCGGAAGGGCTACGAGCAGTACTTC,CASSKEQGRKGYEQYF
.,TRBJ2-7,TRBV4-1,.,TGCGCCAGCAGCCAAGATCCCTCCAGGGCCACGCTCGAGCAGTACTTC,CASSQDPSRATLEQYF
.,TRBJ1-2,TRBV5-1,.,TGCGCCAGCAGCCCATCGGAGGACTATGGCTACACCTTC,CASSPSEDYGYTF
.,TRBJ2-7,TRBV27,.,TGTGCCAGCAGCCGAGAAGTGGGGACTTACATAACCTACGAGCAGTACTTC,CASSREVGTYITYEQYF
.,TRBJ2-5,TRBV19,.,TGTGCCAGTACTTTGTCTAGCAGCCACCAAGAGACCCAGTACTTC,CASTLSSSHQETQYF
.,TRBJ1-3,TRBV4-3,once,TGCGCCAGCAGCCAAGATAAAGCCTCATCTGGAAACACCATATATTTT,CASSQDKASSGNTIYF
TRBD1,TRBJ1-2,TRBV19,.,TGTGCCACCACCGGGACAGTAAACTATGGCTACACCTTC,CATTGTVNYGYTF
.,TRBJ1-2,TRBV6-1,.,TGTGCCAGCAGTGAACGACTACAGGGTTATGGCTACACCTTC,CASSERLQGYGYTF
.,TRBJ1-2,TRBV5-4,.,TGTGCCAGCAGCTCCCGACAAGGCCCCGGCTACACCTTC,CASSSRQGPGYTF
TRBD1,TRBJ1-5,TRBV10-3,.,TGTGCCATCAGTGAGTCGATGACAGGGGGCCATCAGCCCCAGCATTTT,CAISESMTGGHQPQHF
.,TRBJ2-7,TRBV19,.,TGTGCCAGTAGTATATGGGGGCGCGGATCCTACGAGCAGTACTTC,CASSIWGRGSYEQYF
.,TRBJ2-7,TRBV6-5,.,TGTGCCAGCAGTTACGACAGCTCCTACGAGCAGTACTTC,CASSYDSSYEQYF
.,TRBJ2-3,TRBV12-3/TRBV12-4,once,TGTGCCAGCAGTCGTCACACAGATACGCAGTATTTT,CASSRHTDTQYF
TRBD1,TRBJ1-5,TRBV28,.,TGTGCCAGCAGGGGGGGACAGGGGGTGGTTATTGGCAATCAGCCCCAGCATTTT,CASRGGQGVVIGNQPQHF
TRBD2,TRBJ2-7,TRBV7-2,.,TGTGCCAGCAGTCCGCTAGCGGGAACGGGGACCTACGAGCAGTACTTC,CASSPLAGTGTYEQYF